The table lists the clone carrying this TCR beta chain with many counts. Its antigen is not known. It was patients with CD8+CD57+ cell expansion by flow cytometry who were chosen for sequencing. Each patient had severe acquired aplastic anemia. These data come from a study of CD8+CD57+ T cells in acquired aplastic anemia. Whole-study findings and limits: Controls did not differ significantly from patients in CD8+ Simpson's diversity.

Profiles of TCR beta VDJ and CDR3 were generated from a genomic DNA template. TCRdb re-analysed the reads in MiXCR, keeping a single row per CDR3 protein. Of 150,000 to 160,000 distinct CDR3 sequences in the sample, approximately 52% were seen once. This clonotype originated in a human donor with aplastic anemia. The sample comprised sorted CD4+, CD8+, or CD8+CD57+ T cells (not recorded which) from PBMCs.

This chain's CDR3 is CASSYSEGGNTEAFF. As DNA, the CDR3 is TGTGCCAGCAGTTACTCGGAGGGTGGCAACACTGAAGCTTTCTTT. J is TRBJ1-1 and V is TRBV6-5; no clear D. This CDR3 is built from 15 residues. The V end lost 0 bases, the J end lost 2 bases, and 10 bases lay between the germline ends. The germline V gene has CDR1 MNHEY and CDR2 SVGAGI.